The rows below give T cell receptor beta chains drawn from one sample of a study of T cell responses to AZD1222 COVID-19 vaccine. Using immunoSEQ multiplex PCR, the repertoire was profiled, and TCRdb retains in-frame clones only, with some absent. Here the sample spans 95,000 to 100,000 clones, around 87% being singletons. The sample consisted of peripheral blood, taken 28 days after the second AZD1222 dose. The receptor source for this set is an adult who received the AZD1222 COVID-19 vaccine. Both conserved end residues are part of each CDR3. D genes are given only for firm matches. The size entry is marked missing in some rows and otherwise reads once, few, many or a size class.

V gene	D gene	clone size	J gene	CDR3 length	CDR3 protein	CDR3 DNA
TRBV5-1	.	.	TRBJ2-1	17	CASSLGASAGLYNEQFF	TGCGCCAGCAGCTTGGGCGCTTCCGCGGGCCTTTACAATGAGCAGTTCTTC
TRBV7-2	.	.	TRBJ2-5	14	CASSLVLGGETQYF	TGTGCCAGCAGCTTAGTTCTTGGGGGAGAGACCCAGTACTTC
TRBV2	.	.	TRBJ1-6	12	CASSDGDSPLHF	TGTGCCAGCAGTGATGGGGACTCACCCCTCCACTTT
TRBV2	.	.	TRBJ2-7	14	CASRLDAYSYEQYF	TGTGCCAGCAGATTGGACGCCTACTCCTACGAGCAGTACTTC
TRBV7-2	.	.	TRBJ1-4	15	CASSSRARPNEKLFF	TGTGCCAGCAGCTCCCGGGCCCGGCCTAATGAAAAACTGTTTTTT
TRBV5-1	TRBD2	.	TRBJ2-1	16	CASSLTSGGLYNEQFF	TGCGCCAGCAGCCTGACTAGCGGGGGCCTATACAATGAGCAGTTCTTC
TRBV7-2	.	.	TRBJ2-1	15	CASSLAGAIYNEQFF	TGTGCCAGCAGCTTAGCGGGAGCAATCTACAATGAGCAGTTCTTC
TRBV5-6	TRBD1	.	TRBJ2-7	12	CASSSTGGEQYF	TGTGCCAGCAGCTCGACAGGGGGCGAGCAGTACTTC
TRBV19	.	.	TRBJ1-3	16	CASTVTGDDSGNTIYF	TGTGCCAGTACCGTCACGGGGGACGACTCTGGAAACACCATATATTTT
TRBV2	.	once	TRBJ2-7	15	CASSEEGVGRNEQYF	TGTGCCAGCAGTGAAGAGGGAGTGGGGCGAAACGAGCAGTACTTC
TRBV20-1	.	.	TRBJ1-5	13	CSASLGGNQPQHF	TGCAGTGCTAGTCTCGGGGGCAATCAGCCCCAGCATTTT
TRBV5-1	TRBD1	once	TRBJ2-7	15	CASSLGQGTLAEQYF	TGCGCCAGCAGCTTGGGACAGGGGACCCTAGCCGAGCAGTACTTC
TRBV27	TRBD1	.	TRBJ2-7	14	CASSLGQGALAQYF	TGTGCCAGCAGTCTAGGACAGGGGGCCTTAGCGCAGTACTTC